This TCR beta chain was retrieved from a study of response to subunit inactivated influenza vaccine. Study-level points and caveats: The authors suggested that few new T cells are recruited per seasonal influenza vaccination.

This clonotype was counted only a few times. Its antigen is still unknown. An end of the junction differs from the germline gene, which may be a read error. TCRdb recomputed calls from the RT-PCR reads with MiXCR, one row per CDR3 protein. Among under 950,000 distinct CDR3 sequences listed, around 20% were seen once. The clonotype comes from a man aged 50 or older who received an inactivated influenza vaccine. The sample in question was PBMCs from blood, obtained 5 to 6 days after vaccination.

Here the CDR3 reads CASSPNEGLESTDTQYF. The CDR3, as DNA: TGTGCTAGCAGCCCCAATGAGGGCTTGGAGTCCACAGATACGCAGTATTTT. The chain couples TRBV7-7 to TRBJ2-3; D is perhaps TRBD2 (5 bases). Germline V gives CDR1 SSHAT, CDR2 FNYEAQ (reference sequence). This CDR3 has 17 amino acids.